This T cell receptor (beta chain) was found in a study of regulatory T cells in long-lasting Graves disease. Study findings and constraints: Persistent cases favored TRBV28, TRBJ1-2 and TRBJ2-5.

This CDR3 has 13 residues. Trimming pared 3 bases from V and 7 bases from J, leaving 12 bases between. Germline values: CDR1 MNHNS, CDR2 SASEGT. Construction of the TCR beta libraries employed iRepertoire HTBI primers in conjunction with Arm-PCR of CDR3 regions. MiXCR, applied by TCRdb to the multiplex PCR reads, yields one record per CDR3 protein. The sample has hundreds of thousands of distinct CDR3 sequences; under 20% are singletons. Noted time point: newly diagnosed GD, antithyroid drugs for less than 3 months. PBMC-derived RNA was used for the TCR library. Investigators report Graves' disease was diagnosed under American Thyroid Association guidelines. Peripheral blood, roughly 9.2 milliliters per patient, was collected in EDTA tubes. This clonotype was seen repeatedly, ten times or more. Its target is unknown. The same data also contributed to another study, on T cells in Graves' hyperthyroidism and ophthalmopathy. That source reports: The primer set for the first-round RT-PCR of the TCR CDR3 was HTBI.

The sequence was collected from a young woman with Graves disease. The V gene is TRBV6-1, the J gene TRBJ1-2; D uncertain. The sequenced sample was peripheral blood mononuclear cells (PBMCs), obtained at new diagnosis, from a patient treated with antithyroid drugs. DNA for the CDR3: TGTGCCAGCAGTGAGGCGGGCCGGACTGGCTACACCTTC. It translates to CASSEAGRTGYTF.